Each of the 23 T cell receptor beta chains below was sequenced from the same sample in a study of Tregs in tolerant kidney transplant recipients. Their antigen targets remain unknown. The table came from immunoSEQ multiplex PCR; TCRdb's copy has only in-frame clones and leaves some out. The listing records about 2,000 clones. FACS sorting followed an approximately 6-day coculture of CFSE-labeled recipient PBMCs with irradiated graft donor PBMCs. Sample: CD4+ T cells from blood cultured with allogeneic cells, taken before the transplant. These TCRs come from a human patient who received a combined kidney and bone marrow transplant.

This clone counts as medium-sized by frequency. The junction departs from germline at one end; a sequencing error may be responsible. The read stops 3 residues short of the end of the CDR3; the missing end is completed from the germline J gene. The chain combines TRBV20-1 with TRBJ1-2, with 8 bases identical to TRBD1. The CDR3 spans 13 residues. Germline values: CDR1 DFQATT, CDR2 SNEGSKA (reference sequence). CDR3 DNA, as far as it was read: TGCAGGGCTACCAGGGGGCAAGGCTATGGC. As protein: CRATRGQGYG. The entire CDR3 protein reads CRATRGQGYGYTF.

A remark on this clone: The read falls 3 residues short of the CDR3 end, and the missing part is taken from the germline J gene. The J gene is TRBJ2-7, the V gene TRBV20-1; D gene ambiguous. V lost 5 bases to trimming and J lost 3 bases, with 23 bases between them. Germline values: CDR1 DFQATT, CDR2 SNEGSKA (reference sequence). The CDR3 runs 16 residues. CDR3 DNA, as far as it was read: TGCAGTGCTCGCGAGGTTCCCACAGATACACTCTACGAG. This sequence encodes CSAREVPTDTLYE. From start to end, the CDR3 is CSAREVPTDTLYEQYF.

Points on this clone: The sequenced fragment ends 3 residues before the CDR3 boundary, so the rest is inferred from the germline J gene. V and J are TRBV5-4 and TRBJ1-2; possibly TRBD1 for D (5 bases). Deletions cut 4 bases from V and 2 bases from J, with 9 bases between. Germline lookup yields CDR1 SGHNT and CDR2 YYREEE (reference sequence). The CDR3 has 13 residues. The CDR3 protein is CASSPDSNYGYTF. CDR3 bases read: TGTGCCAGCAGCCCCGACAGCAACTATGGC. The whole variable domain, filled in from reference TRBV5-4 and TRBJ1-2, reads ETGVTQSPTHLIKTRGQQVTLRCSSQSGHNTVSWYQQALGQGPQFIFQYYREEENGRGNFPPRFSGLQFPNYSSELNVNALELDDSALYLCASSPDSNYGYTFGSGTRLTVV.

About this clone: The sequenced fragment ends 3 residues before the CDR3 boundary, so the rest is inferred from the germline J gene. J is TRBJ2-1 and V is TRBV7-7; 9 nucleotides line up with TRBD2. Per the germline V gene, CDR1 is SSHAT and CDR2 is FNYEAQ (reference sequence). CDR3 length equals 16 residues. The ends lost 5 bases at V and 0 bases at J; junction bases unmatched: 5. The CDR3 bases that were read are TGTGCCAGCAGCGAATATAGCGGGAGCTCCTACAATGAG. It specifies CASSEYSGSSYNE. In full, the CDR3 reads CASSEYSGSSYNEQFF.

A note on this clone: With the read ending 3 residues before the CDR3 end, the germline J gene is used to fill in that end. This rearrangement joins TRBV11-2 to TRBJ1-1; 9 nucleotides agree with TRBD1. Germline CDR1 reads SGHAT; CDR2 reads FQNNGV. CDR3 length: 15 amino acids. J lost 0 bases, V lost 5 bases, and 4 bases had no gene match. CDR3 DNA (partial): TGTGCCAGCAGCGCCACAGGGGGCTTGAACACTGAA. Translating gives CASSATGGLNTE. The entire CDR3 is CASSATGGLNTEAFF.

About this clone: The read finishes 3 residues shy of the CDR3 end, and the germline J gene is used to complete it. This chain uses TRBV7-2 with TRBJ1-6; TRBD1 aligns across 7 bases. Germline V CDR1 and CDR2: SGHTA, FQGNSA. The J segment lost 10 bases and the V segment lost 5 bases, leaving 8 bases of the junction unmatched. The CDR3 length is 14 residues. The CDR3 loop is CASSAVTGASPLHF. The covered CDR3 bases are TGTGCCAGCAGCGCCGTAACAGGGGCCTCACCC.

About this clone: The CDR3 end falls 3 residues outside the read, so it is completed with the germline J gene. This chain links TRBV7-9 with TRBJ1-1; 7 bases map to TRBD1. V gave up 5 bases and J gave up 2 bases; unmatched junction bases: 5. The CDR3 extends over 14 amino acids. Per the germline V gene, CDR1 is SEHNR and CDR2 is FQNEAQ (reference sequence). The CDR3 loop is CASSPDRFNTEAFF. The sequenced part of the CDR3 DNA is TGTGCCAGCAGCCCGGACAGGTTCAACACTGAA.

By frequency, this clone registers hyperexpanded. Read coverage stops 3 residues before the CDR3 terminus; the germline J gene supplies the remainder. The genes are TRBV7-9 and TRBJ1-1; 9 bases agree with TRBD1. This CDR3 contains 15 residues. Trimming removed 5 bases from V and 4 bases from J; junction bases left unmatched: 8. In germline, CDR1 is SEHNR, CDR2 FQNEAQ (reference sequence). CDR3 protein: CASSRLTGGTTEAFF. The part of the CDR3 DNA that was read is TGTGCCAGCAGCCGTCTAACAGGGGGCACCACTGAA.

The covered CDR3 bases are TGTGCCAGCAGCGCACCAGGGGGGGATACG. It is translated as CASSAPGGDT. The entire CDR3 protein is CASSAPGGDTQYF. This chain links TRBV5-4 with TRBJ2-3, with TRBD1 as a possible D gene (7 bases). The read halts 3 residues ahead of the CDR3 end, with the missing end drawn from the germline J gene. Germline V gene data show CDR1 as SGHNT and CDR2 as YYREEE (reference sequence). The CDR3 covers 13 residues. V was trimmed by 4 bases and J by 6 bases, leaving 12 bases between them.

Points on this clone: The read terminates 3 residues before the CDR3 end, so the remaining end is supplied by the germline J gene. This rearrangement joins TRBV14 to TRBJ1-1; D gene uncertain. This CDR3 is 14 amino acids long. The germline V gene has CDR1 SGHDN and CDR2 FVKESK. V was cut by 0 bases and J by 6 bases, with 11 bases left in between. CDR3 protein: CASSQERAIAEAFF. The covered CDR3 bases are TGTGCCAGCAGCCAAGAAAGGGCTATTGCTGAA.

This clone is medium-sized by frequency. Read sequence stops 3 residues before the CDR3 end, and the germline J gene provides the missing end. The identical CDR3 is also encoded by other nucleotide sequences in the sample. This chain links TRBV11-3 with TRBJ2-4, with D possibly being TRBD2 (6 bases). V was cut by 5 bases and J by 5 bases, with 16 bases left in between. Germline assignment: CDR1 SGHNT and CDR2 YENEEA. The CDR3 is 15 residues long. The DNA read from the CDR3 is TGTGCCAGCAGCCTAGGTTCTACGGGGGAAAACATT. Translated: CASSLGSTGENI. The complete CDR3 sequence is CASSLGSTGENIQYF.

By frequency, this clone registers medium-sized. The CDR3 loop reads CASSVNRVYYEQYF. Incomplete CDR3 DNA: TGTGCCAGCAGTGTAAACAGGGTTTACTACGAG. The chain uses TRBV6-1 and TRBJ2-7; the D gene is possibly TRBD1 (6 bases). The read finishes 3 residues shy of the CDR3 end, and the germline J gene is used to complete it. This CDR3 is 14 amino acids long. Germline V gene data show CDR1 as MNHNS and CDR2 as SASEGT. V was pared by 4 bases and J by 3 bases, with 13 bases between.

With regard to this clone: The sequence runs out 3 residues before the end of the CDR3; the remainder is reconstructed from the germline J gene. The rearrangement links TRBV11-2 to TRBJ2-5; D uncertain. The ends were cut back, 5 bases at V and 5 bases at J, with 9 bases in the middle. Germline lookup yields CDR1 SGHAT and CDR2 FQNNGV. The CDR3 runs to 12 residues. The CDR3 loop reads CASSPRVETQYF. The part of the CDR3 DNA that was read is TGTGCCAGCAGCCCTAGAGTGGAGACC.

Comment on this clone: The read finishes 3 residues shy of the CDR3 end, and the germline J gene is used to complete it. V usage is TRBV5-1 and J usage is TRBJ2-1; 11 bases agree with TRBD2. CDR3 size: 16 residues. Germline V gives CDR1 SGHRS, CDR2 YFSETQ. V shed 4 bases and J 4 bases; nucleotides not matched to a gene: 7. Incomplete CDR3 DNA: TGCGCCAGCAGCCCTTCCGGGACTAGCGGATACAATGAG. Amino acids: CASSPSGTSGYNE. The complete CDR3 sequence is CASSPSGTSGYNEQFF.

This clone ranks as medium-sized in terms of frequency. Sequencing ends 3 residues short of the CDR3 end; the germline J gene provides the rest. V is TRBV29-1 and J is TRBJ1-3; D uncertain. Germline-derived CDR1 and CDR2 are SQVTM and ANQGSEA. The CDR3 totals 14 residues. Trimming cost V 6 bases and J 0 bases, with 12 bases left between them. The sequenced CDR3 bases are TGCAGCGTCGATCCCCAGAGCTCTGGAAACACC. It translates to CSVDPQSSGNT. The CDR3 in its entirety is CSVDPQSSGNTIYF. Full variable domain (outside the CDR3, taken from reference TRBV29-1 and TRBJ1-3): SAVISQKPSRDICQRGTSLTIQCQVDSQVTMMFWYRQQPGQSLTLIATANQGSEATYESGFVIDKFPISRPNLTFSTLTVSNMSPEDSSIYLCSVDPQSSGNTIYFGEGSWLTVV.

On this clone itself: The CDR3 end lies 3 residues beyond the end of the read and is filled in from the germline J gene. V gene TRBV27 combines with J gene TRBJ2-7; no clear D gene. The CDR3 loop spans 16 amino acids. Trimming took 5 bases from V and 1 from J, leaving 18 bases between them. The germline V gene has CDR1 MNHEY and CDR2 SMNVEV (reference sequence). CDR3 sequence: CASSPQLVLGSYEQYF. The CDR3 DNA, read in part, is TGTGCCAGCAGTCCCCAGTTGGTCCTCGGGTCCTACGAG.

About this clone: The read is 3 residues too short to cover the CDR3 end, so that end is filled in from the germline J gene. This chain connects TRBV5-1 to TRBJ2-7, with TRBD1 matching 7 bases. Germline V gene data show CDR1 as SGHRS and CDR2 as YFSETQ. Unmatched junction bases numbered 7, after V lost 4 bases and J lost 3 bases. This CDR3 is built from 14 residues. CDR3 loop: CASSPTGTVYEQYF. Partial CDR3 DNA: TGCGCCAGCAGCCCCACCGGGACAGTCTACGAG.

Worth noting for this clone: The read ends 3 residues shy of where the CDR3 ends; the end is completed using the germline J gene. The chain carries TRBV6-4 and TRBJ2-3, with D possibly being TRBD2 (6 bases). Germline V lookup: CDR1 MRHNA, CDR2 SNTAGT. The CDR3 loop spans 13 amino acids. V lost 5 bases and J 7 bases, leaving 13 bases between the germline ends. The sequenced part of the CDR3 DNA is TGTGCCAGCAGTTTGGACTATTGGAATACG. Translation: CASSLDYWNT. The entire CDR3 sequence reads CASSLDYWNTQYF.

Measured by frequency, this clone is medium-sized. Sequencing ends 3 residues short of the CDR3 end; the germline J gene provides the rest. The V and J genes are TRBV9 and TRBJ2-2; possibly TRBD1 for D (6 bases). The V gene's germline CDR1 is SGDLS and CDR2 YYNGEE. V was clipped by 0 bases and J by 4 bases, with 10 bases between them. The CDR3 is 15 amino acids. CDR3 sequence reads: CASSVGGTSTGELFF. The DNA read from the CDR3 is TGTGCCAGCAGCGTAGGGGGGACATCCACCGGGGAG.

This clone is labeled medium-sized based on frequency. The sequence runs out 3 residues before the end of the CDR3; the remainder is reconstructed from the germline J gene. The chain carries TRBV7-7 and TRBJ1-4; D is possibly TRBD1 (5 bases). The CDR3 runs to 15 residues. The ends were cut back, 0 bases at V and 8 bases at J, with 13 bases in the middle. Germline assignment: CDR1 SSHAT and CDR2 FNYEAQ (reference sequence). The CDR3 reads CASSLADKVREKLFF. Incomplete CDR3 DNA: TGTGCCAGCAGCTTAGCGGACAAGGTGAGGGAAAAA.

This clone ranks as medium-sized (0.01 to 0.1%) in terms of frequency. Coverage ceases 3 residues before the CDR3 finishes, and the germline J gene fills in the end. The gene calls are TRBV7-2 and TRBJ1-1; no reliable D call. The CDR3 spans 13 residues. V shed 6 bases and J shed 2 bases, with 10 bases lying between them. Per germline, CDR1 SGHTA and CDR2 FQGNSA. CDR3 region: CASRLSPNTEAFF. The CDR3 DNA, read in part, is TGTGCCAGCAGGTTGTCCCCAAACACTGAA.

In terms of frequency, this clone is medium-sized. The sequenced fragment ends 3 residues before the CDR3 boundary, so the rest is inferred from the germline J gene. The chain combines TRBV6-4 with TRBJ2-5; TRBD2 agrees at 11 bases. The V gene's germline CDR1 is MRHNA and CDR2 SNTAGT. The J segment lost 4 bases and the V segment lost 6 bases, leaving 4 bases of the junction unmatched. This CDR3 is built from 14 residues. This CDR3 is CASRDGLAGETQYF. Incomplete CDR3 DNA: TGTGCCAGCAGGGACGGACTAGCGGGAGAGACC.

CDR3 DNA (partial): TGTGCCAGCAGCTTGGAAGGACAGGCTGTCAACGAG. This codes for CASSLEGQAVNE. Given in full, the CDR3 is CASSLEGQAVNEQYF. The chain is built from TRBV5-5 and TRBJ2-7, with 7 bases fitting TRBD1. The observed sequence ends 3 residues before the CDR3 terminus, with the missing tail filled in from the germline J gene. The CDR3 covers 15 residues. Per germline, CDR1 SGHKS and CDR2 YYEKEE (reference sequence). After removal of 0 bases from V and 5 bases from J, the junction contained 8 bases not matched to a gene.